This entry lists 15 T cell receptor beta chains sequenced from one sample in a study of T cells after yellow fever vaccination (dated by TCRdb to the late 2010s). Library construction relied on 5' RACE. The sequencer was an Illumina NovaSeq 6000. The public reads were run again by TCRdb, first through fastp at Q25 and then through MiXCR, and only productive beta chains were kept. Rows matching on CDR3 protein sequence are summarized as one entry with the most common DNA and genes. Recorded for this sample are 250,000 to 300,000 distinct CDR3 sequences; about 10% of them occurred a single time. Of the sample, 3% to 3.5% is held by the ten largest clones. This sample's treatment or condition label indicates: live attenuated yellow fever vaccine strain. The sample here was CD4+ T cells sorted from PBMCs, taken 5 days after the yellow fever booster vaccination. The receptor source for this set is a man in his late teens or twenties who received the YFV17D yellow fever vaccine.

In its sample, this clonotype was seen a few times. The CDR3, as DNA: TGCAGTGCTAGGCCAGGGATGACAGGGGATTCACCCCTCCACTTT. It specifies CSARPGMTGDSPLHF. The chain employs TRBV20-1 and TRBJ1-6, with 8 bases that match TRBD1. Per the germline V gene, CDR1 is DFQATT and CDR2 is SNEGSKA (reference sequence). The CDR3 length is 15 residues. Trimming removed 3 bases from V and 8 bases from J; junction bases left unmatched: 9.

The V gene is TRBV7-9, the J gene TRBJ2-3; the D gene is possibly TRBD2 (6 bases). This CDR3 has 17 amino acids. The V end lost 5 bases, the J end lost 1 base, and 19 bases lay between the germline ends. CDR1 and CDR2 (germline): SEHNR, FQNEAQ (reference sequence). The CDR3 nucleotides read TGTGCCAGCAGCCTGACCTGGGGGGAGATAGGCACAGATACGCAGTATTTT. This codes for CASSLTWGEIGTDTQYF.

The V and J genes are TRBV19 and TRBJ2-2; no reliable D call. V dropped 7 bases and J dropped 1 base, with 10 bases sitting between them. Germline CDR1 reads LNHDA; CDR2 reads SQIVND (reference sequence). The CDR3 totals 14 residues. This chain's CDR3 is CASMAPGNTGELFF. The CDR3 DNA follows: TGTGCCAGTATGGCCCCAGGGAACACCGGGGAGCTGTTTTTT. Full variable domain (rest looked up from reference TRBV19 and TRBJ2-2): DGGITQSPKYLFRKEGQNVTLSCEQNLNHDAMYWYRQDPGQGLRLIYYSQIVNDFQKGDIAEGYSVSREKKESFPLTVTSAQKNPTAFYLCASMAPGNTGELFFGEGSRLTVL.

The J gene is TRBJ1-1, the V gene TRBV7-2; a possible D gene is TRBD1 (5 bases). Trimming took 9 bases from V and 0 from J, leaving 11 bases between them. There are 13 residues in the CDR3. Germline lookup yields CDR1 SGHTA and CDR2 FQGNSA. This chain's CDR3 is CASLRDLNTEAFF. The CDR3 DNA is TGTGCCAGTCTCAGGGACCTGAACACTGAAGCTTTCTTT.

In its sample, this clonotype was seen a few times. The chain carries TRBV7-2 and TRBJ2-3; possibly TRBD1 for D (6 bases). The length of the CDR3 is 12 residues. Germline assignment: CDR1 SGHTA and CDR2 FQGNSA. Trimming cost V 4 bases and J 4 bases, with 6 bases left between them. The DNA for the CDR3 is TGTGCCAGCAGCTACAGGGCAGATACGCAGTATTTT. It specifies CASSYRADTQYF.

This clonotype was observed a handful of times. The V and J genes are TRBV29-1 and TRBJ2-3, with 9 bases lining up with TRBD1. Per the germline V gene, CDR1 is SQVTM and CDR2 is ANQGSEA. The CDR3 has 18 amino acids. Losses at the gene ends were 0 bases for V and 6 bases for J; bases not matched to a gene: 16. The CDR3 spells CSVEDGLFQGTGMDTQYF. In DNA form, the CDR3 reads TGCAGCGTTGAAGATGGTCTCTTTCAAGGGACAGGGATGGATACGCAGTATTTT.

The chain carries TRBV19 and TRBJ2-2; no reliable D call. V was shortened by 10 bases and J by 5 bases, with 5 bases between the two germline ends. The CDR3 is 10 amino acids. Germline CDR1 and CDR2: LNHDA and SQIVND (reference sequence). This chain's CDR3 is CANRTGELFF. The CDR3 DNA reads TGTGCCAACAGAACCGGGGAGCTGTTTTTT. The whole variable domain, remainder taken from reference TRBV19 and TRBJ2-2, is DGGITQSPKYLFRKEGQNVTLSCEQNLNHDAMYWYRQDPGQGLRLIYYSQIVNDFQKGDIAEGYSVSREKKESFPLTVTSAQKNPTAFYLCANRTGELFFGEGSRLTVL.

This clonotype has just a few counts. The CDR3 loop is CASRTVNSPLHF. The CDR3 DNA is TGTGCCAGCAGGACGGTGAATTCACCCCTCCACTTT. V is TRBV5-4 and J is TRBJ1-6; D unresolved. This CDR3 contains 12 residues. V was clipped by 5 bases and J by 7 bases, with 7 bases between them. CDR1 and CDR2 from the germline V gene are SGHNT and YYREEE (reference sequence).

The rearrangement joins TRBV5-4 to TRBJ2-2; TRBD1 aligns across 9 bases. Germline CDR1 is SGHNT and CDR2 is YYREEE (reference sequence). V gave up 4 bases and J gave up 3 bases; unmatched junction bases: 10. The CDR3 is made up of 17 amino acids. CDR3 coding DNA: TGTGCCAGCAGCCCAGGACCCGGGACAGGGTACACCGGGGAGCTGTTTTTT. It translates to CASSPGPGTGYTGELFF.

The rearrangement joins TRBV7-2 to TRBJ1-1; D not certain. With 4 bases removed from V and 1 base from J, the gap between germline ends came to 13 bases. This CDR3 is 15 amino acids long. Germline V lookup: CDR1 SGHTA, CDR2 FQGNSA. CDR3 loop: CASSSARRGNTEAFF. CDR3 bases: TGTGCCAGCAGCTCGGCCCGCCGGGGGAACACTGAAGCTTTCTTT.

The sample holds many counts of this clonotype. The chain uses TRBV6-2 or TRBV6-3 and TRBJ2-5; TRBD1 or TRBD2 may be the D gene (5 bases each). Between the trimmed V and J ends, which lost 6 bases and 5 bases, there was a span of 19 bases. CDR1 is MNHEY, CDR2 SVGEGT, per germline. CDR3 length: 15 residues. CDR3 DNA: TGTGCCAGCAGCAAGAGGGATTTCTGGGGGGAGACCCAGTACTTC. Translated: CASSKRDFWGETQYF.

In this sample, this clonotype turned up many times. The chain employs TRBV19 and TRBJ1-5, with 8 bases identical to TRBD1. This CDR3 comprises 15 residues. In germline, CDR1 is LNHDA, CDR2 SQIVND (reference sequence). V dropped 5 bases and J dropped 3; count of bases not matched to a gene: 6. CDR3: CASSQDRVDNQPQHF. For the CDR3, the DNA is TGTGCCAGTAGTCAGGACAGGGTTGACAATCAGCCCCAGCATTTT.

This clonotype was counted many times. V is TRBV9 and J is TRBJ2-2, with TRBD1 matching 8 bases. This CDR3 is 15 amino acids long. Germline V gene lookup returns CDR1 SGDLS and CDR2 YYNGEE. V lost 4 bases, J lost 3 bases, and 5 bases stayed unmatched. The CDR3 nucleotides read TGTGCCAGCAGCTTAGACAGGGGAGACACCGGGGAGCTGTTTTTT. Translation: CASSLDRGDTGELFF.

This clonotype was detected only a few times. The V gene is TRBV29-1, the J gene TRBJ1-2, with D unclear. This CDR3 is built from 14 residues. Looked up from germline, CDR1 is SQVTM and CDR2 is ANQGSEA. V shed 5 bases and J shed 2 bases, with 15 bases lying between them. CDR3 amino acids: CSVLAVGRNYGYTF. The CDR3 DNA sequence: TGCAGCGTTTTGGCCGTTGGGAGAAACTATGGCTACACCTTC. Full variable domain (outside the CDR3, taken from reference TRBV29-1 and TRBJ1-2): SAVISQKPSRDICQRGTSLTIQCQVDSQVTMMFWYRQQPGQSLTLIATANQGSEATYESGFVIDKFPISRPNLTFSTLTVSNMSPEDSSIYLCSVLAVGRNYGYTFGSGTRLTVV.

This clonotype was detected a few times. The gene calls are TRBV29-1 and TRBJ2-2, with a tentative D call TRBD1 (6 bases). Germline CDR1 reads SQVTM; CDR2 reads ANQGSEA. CDR3 size: 16 residues. Trimming cost V 2 bases and J 2 bases, with 15 bases left between them. This CDR3 is CSVEIPYRANTGELFF. As DNA, the CDR3 is TGCAGCGTTGAAATCCCGTACAGGGCCAACACCGGGGAGCTGTTTTTT.